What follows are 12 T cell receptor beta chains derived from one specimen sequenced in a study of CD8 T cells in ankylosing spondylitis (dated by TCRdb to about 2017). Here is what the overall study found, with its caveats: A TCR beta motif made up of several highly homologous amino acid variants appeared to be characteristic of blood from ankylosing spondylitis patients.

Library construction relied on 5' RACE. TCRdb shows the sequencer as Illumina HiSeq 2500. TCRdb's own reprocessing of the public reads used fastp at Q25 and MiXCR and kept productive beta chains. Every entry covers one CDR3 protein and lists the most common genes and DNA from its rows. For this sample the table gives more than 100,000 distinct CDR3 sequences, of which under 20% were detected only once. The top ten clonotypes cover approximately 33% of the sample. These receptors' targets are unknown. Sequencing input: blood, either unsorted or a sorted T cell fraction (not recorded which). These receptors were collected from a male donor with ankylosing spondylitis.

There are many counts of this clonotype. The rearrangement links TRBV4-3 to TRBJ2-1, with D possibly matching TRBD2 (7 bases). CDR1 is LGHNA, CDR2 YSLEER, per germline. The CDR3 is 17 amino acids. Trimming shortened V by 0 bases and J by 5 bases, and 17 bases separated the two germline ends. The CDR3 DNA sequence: TGCGCCAGCAGCCAAGATAAAAGGGGGGGGGCTAACAATGAGCAGTTCTTC. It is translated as CASSQDKRGGANNEQFF.

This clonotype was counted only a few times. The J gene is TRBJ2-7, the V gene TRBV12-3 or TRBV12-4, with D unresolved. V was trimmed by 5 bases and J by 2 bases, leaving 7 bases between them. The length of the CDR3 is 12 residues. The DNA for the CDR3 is TGTGCCAGCAGTGTGATTGCCTACGAGCAGTACTTC. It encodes CASSVIAYEQYF.

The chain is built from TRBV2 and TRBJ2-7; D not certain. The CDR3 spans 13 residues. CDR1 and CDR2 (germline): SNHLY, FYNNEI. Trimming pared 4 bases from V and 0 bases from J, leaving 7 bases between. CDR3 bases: TGTGCCAGCAGTGCCTCAAGCTCCTACGAGCAGTACTTC. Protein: CASSASSSYEQYF.

CDR3 protein: CASSVRDSSRNEQFF. As DNA, the CDR3 is TGTGCCAGTAGTGTTCGGGACAGCTCACGGAATGAGCAGTTCTTC. The V and J genes are TRBV19 and TRBJ2-1; TRBD1 matches 7 bases. The J segment lost 7 bases and the V segment lost 5 bases, leaving 11 bases of the junction unmatched. Germline V gene sequence: CDR1 LNHDA, CDR2 SQIVND (reference sequence). The CDR3 has 15 amino acids.

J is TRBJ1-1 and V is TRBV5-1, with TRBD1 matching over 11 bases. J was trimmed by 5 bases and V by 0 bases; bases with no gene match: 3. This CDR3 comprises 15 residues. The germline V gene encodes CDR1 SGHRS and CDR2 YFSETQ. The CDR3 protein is CASSLGGTGGTEAFF. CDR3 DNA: TGCGCCAGCAGCTTGGGAGGGACAGGGGGGACTGAAGCTTTCTTT. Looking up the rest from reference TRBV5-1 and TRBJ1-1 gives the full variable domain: KAGVTQTPRYLIKTRGQQVTLSCSPISGHRSVSWYQQTPGQGLQFLFEYFSETQRNKGNFPGRFSGRQFSNSRSEMNVSTLELGDSALYLCASSLGGTGGTEAFFGQGTRLTVV.

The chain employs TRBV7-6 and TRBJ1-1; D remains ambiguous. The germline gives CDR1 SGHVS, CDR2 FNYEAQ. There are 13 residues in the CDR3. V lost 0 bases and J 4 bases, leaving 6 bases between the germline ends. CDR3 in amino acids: CASSLASFTEAFF. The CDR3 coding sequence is TGTGCCAGCAGCTTAGCCAGCTTCACTGAAGCTTTCTTT.

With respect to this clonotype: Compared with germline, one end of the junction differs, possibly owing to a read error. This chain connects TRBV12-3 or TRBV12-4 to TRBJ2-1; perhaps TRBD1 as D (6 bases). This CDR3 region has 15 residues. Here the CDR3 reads CASSLFDRNYNEQFF. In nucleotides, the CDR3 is TGCGCCAGCAGTTTGTTTGACAGGAACTACAATGAGCAGTTCTTC.

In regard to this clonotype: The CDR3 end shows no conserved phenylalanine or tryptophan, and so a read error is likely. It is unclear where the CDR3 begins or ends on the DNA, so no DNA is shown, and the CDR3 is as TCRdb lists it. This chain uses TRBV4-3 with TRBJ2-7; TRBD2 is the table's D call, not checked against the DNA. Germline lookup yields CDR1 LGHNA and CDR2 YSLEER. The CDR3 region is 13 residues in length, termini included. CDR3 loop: CASSQVMGGDLRY.

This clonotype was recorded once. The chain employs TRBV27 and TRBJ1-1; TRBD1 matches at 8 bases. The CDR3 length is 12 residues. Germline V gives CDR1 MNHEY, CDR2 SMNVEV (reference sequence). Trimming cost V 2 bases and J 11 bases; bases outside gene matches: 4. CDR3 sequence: CASSLTGGKAFF. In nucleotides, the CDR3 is TGTGCCAGCAGTTTAACAGGGGGTAAGGCTTTCTTT.

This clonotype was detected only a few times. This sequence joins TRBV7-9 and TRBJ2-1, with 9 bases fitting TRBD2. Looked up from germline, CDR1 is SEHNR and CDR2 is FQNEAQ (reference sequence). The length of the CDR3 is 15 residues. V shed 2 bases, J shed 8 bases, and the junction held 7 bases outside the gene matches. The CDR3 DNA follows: TGTGCCAGCAGCTTACCGGGACTAGCAGCCCATGAGCAGTTCTTC. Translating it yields CASSLPGLAAHEQFF.

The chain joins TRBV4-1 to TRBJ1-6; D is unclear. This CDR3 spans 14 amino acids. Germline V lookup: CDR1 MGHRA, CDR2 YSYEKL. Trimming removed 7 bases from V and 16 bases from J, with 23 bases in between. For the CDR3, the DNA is TGCGCCAGCACCCTTGGAAACCCCCAAACCGGGCTCCACTTT. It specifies CASTLGNPQTGLHF.

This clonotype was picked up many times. The CDR3 bases are TGTGCCAGCAGCCTTCAGAGGGCGGCTCCCTACGAGCAGTACTTC. Amino acid sequence: CASSLQRAAPYEQYF. The genes are TRBV7-9 and TRBJ2-7; tentative D call: TRBD2 (5 bases). The CDR3 extends over 15 amino acids. The germline V gene encodes CDR1 SEHNR and CDR2 FQNEAQ (reference sequence). With 5 bases removed from V and 2 bases from J, the gap between germline ends came to 16 bases.